These T cell receptor beta chains were read from a single sample in a study of CD8 T cells in Susac syndrome. TCRdb passed the immunoSEQ multiplex PCR reads through MiXCR, listing each CDR3 protein once. Of some 450,000 distinct CDR3 sequences in the sample, roughly 85% were seen once. Sequences were obtained from CD8+ T cells from PBMCs. These receptors originate from a human donor with multiple sclerosis. The CDR3 runs from the conserved cysteine through the conserved F or W. D genes are given only for firm matches. Clone size is stated in some rows and not others, as once, few, many or a class when expanded.

J gene: TRBJ1-1
D gene: -
V gene: TRBV27
clone size: -
CDR3 DNA: TGTGCCAGCAGCTCGTTGGTCAACACTGAAGCTTTCTTT
CDR3 protein: CASSSLVNTEAFF

J gene: TRBJ2-1
D gene: TRBD2
V gene: TRBV27
clone size: -
CDR3 DNA: TGTGCCAGCAGTCCGCGACCGGGACTAGCGGGAGGCCCGGGGGACAATGAGCAGTTCTTC
CDR3 protein: CASSPRPGLAGGPGDNEQFF

J gene: TRBJ2-3
D gene: -
V gene: TRBV5-1
clone size: -
CDR3 DNA: TGCGCCAGCAGCCCCCCCCACGGGTTTCCCACAGATACGCAGTATTTT
CDR3 protein: CASSPPHGFPTDTQYF

J gene: TRBJ1-1
D gene: TRBD1
V gene: TRBV19
clone size: -
CDR3 DNA: TGTGCCAGTAGGCAACAGGGGGGGAACACTGAAGCTTTCTTT
CDR3 protein: CASRQQGGNTEAFF

J gene: TRBJ2-5
D gene: TRBD2
V gene: TRBV7-8
clone size: once
CDR3 DNA: TGTGCCAGCAGCTTTTTTAGCGGGGGTTTGAGAGAGACCCAGTACTTC
CDR3 protein: CASSFFSGGLRETQYF

J gene: TRBJ1-1
D gene: -
V gene: TRBV12-3/TRBV12-4
clone size: -
CDR3 DNA: TGTGCCAGCAGTACAACCATGAACACTGAAGCTTTCTTT
CDR3 protein: CASSTTMNTEAFF

J gene: TRBJ2-7
D gene: -
V gene: TRBV5-5
clone size: few
CDR3 DNA: TGTGCCAGCCTCGGAGGGGGTTCCTACGAGCAGTACTTC
CDR3 protein: CASLGGGSYEQYF

J gene: TRBJ2-7
D gene: -
V gene: TRBV27
clone size: -
CDR3 DNA: TGTGCCAGCATTCCCGACGGGACCTCCTACGAGCAGTACTTC
CDR3 protein: CASIPDGTSYEQYF

J gene: TRBJ1-1
D gene: -
V gene: TRBV29-1
clone size: -
CDR3 DNA: TGCAGCGTTGAAGAGGGTTGGGACACTGAAGCTTTCTTT
CDR3 protein: CSVEEGWDTEAFF

J gene: TRBJ2-3
D gene: TRBD2
V gene: TRBV2
clone size: -
CDR3 DNA: TGTGCCAGATTCGCGGGGGGACTCACAGATACGCAGTATTTT
CDR3 protein: CARFAGGLTDTQYF

J gene: TRBJ2-3
D gene: TRBD2
V gene: TRBV29-1
clone size: -
CDR3 DNA: TGCAGCGTTGAAGATCGTAGCGGGGACAGCACAGATACGCAGTATTTT
CDR3 protein: CSVEDRSGDSTDTQYF

J gene: TRBJ2-7
D gene: -
V gene: TRBV28
clone size: -
CDR3 DNA: TGTGCCAGCACCGACGGCGGGTACTACGAGCAGTACTTC
CDR3 protein: CASTDGGYYEQYF

J gene: TRBJ2-1
D gene: -
V gene: TRBV7-9
clone size: -
CDR3 DNA: TGTGCCAGCACGGGGCCCCTCCACCTGGAAAATGAGCAGTTCTTC
CDR3 protein: CASTGPLHLENEQFF

J gene: TRBJ2-7
D gene: -
V gene: TRBV14
clone size: -
CDR3 DNA: TGTGCCAGCAGCCAAGCTGCCGGGGCCGAGCAGTACTTC
CDR3 protein: CASSQAAGAEQYF

J gene: TRBJ2-7
D gene: TRBD1
V gene: TRBV5-1
clone size: -
CDR3 DNA: TGCGCCAGTTCCGGGACAGGCGACGAGCAGTACTTC
CDR3 protein: CASSGTGDEQYF

J gene: TRBJ1-2
D gene: TRBD1
V gene: TRBV4-1
clone size: -
CDR3 DNA: TGCGCCAGCAGCCAAGATCCGGCAGGGGGGGACTATGGCTACACCTTC
CDR3 protein: CASSQDPAGGDYGYTF

J gene: TRBJ2-7
D gene: -
V gene: TRBV9
clone size: -
CDR3 DNA: TGTGCCGGCAGCGAAGGTTCACCAACCTACGAGCAGTACTTC
CDR3 protein: CAGSEGSPTYEQYF

J gene: TRBJ2-7
D gene: -
V gene: TRBV5-1
clone size: -
CDR3 DNA: TGCGCCAGCAGCTTACCGGGGCTCTCCCCGGTCGACGAGCAGTACTTC
CDR3 protein: CASSLPGLSPVDEQYF

J gene: TRBJ2-5
D gene: TRBD2
V gene: TRBV7-8
clone size: once
CDR3 DNA: TGTGCCAGCATCGAGCGGGAGGTCGACGGGGGGGAGACCCAGTACTTC
CDR3 protein: CASIEREVDGGETQYF

J gene: TRBJ2-7
D gene: TRBD1
V gene: TRBV14
clone size: -
CDR3 DNA: TGTGCCAGCAGCCAGGCTCTCGCAGGGGGCTACGAGCAGTACTTC
CDR3 protein: CASSQALAGGYEQYF

J gene: TRBJ2-1
D gene: TRBD2
V gene: TRBV28
clone size: -
CDR3 DNA: TGTGCCAGCTTACCGGGACTAGCAAGTTACAATGAGCAGTTCTTC
CDR3 protein: CASLPGLASYNEQFF

J gene: TRBJ1-2
D gene: TRBD1
V gene: TRBV19
clone size: -
CDR3 DNA: TGTGCCAGTAGTATTGGGACAGGCCATCGCTACACCTTC
CDR3 protein: CASSIGTGHRYTF

J gene: TRBJ2-7
D gene: -
V gene: TRBV3-1
clone size: -
CDR3 DNA: TGTGCCAGCAGCCAAGGACTAGGTTTTGAGACTATAAATAACTACGAGCAGTACTTC
CDR3 protein: CASSQGLGFETINNYEQYF

J gene: TRBJ1-4
D gene: -
V gene: TRBV7-6
clone size: -
CDR3 DNA: TGTGCCAGCAGCCCCCTGGCGGAAAAACTGTTTTTT
CDR3 protein: CASSPLAEKLFF

J gene: TRBJ1-1
D gene: TRBD1
V gene: TRBV6-5
clone size: -
CDR3 DNA: TGTGCCAGCAGTTACGGGACAGGGACTTCTGAAGCTTTCTTT
CDR3 protein: CASSYGTGTSEAFF

J gene: TRBJ2-3
D gene: TRBD1
V gene: TRBV6-5
clone size: -
CDR3 DNA: TGTGCCAGCAGTTGGGACAGGGGACTGGGCACAGATACGCAGTATTTT
CDR3 protein: CASSWDRGLGTDTQYF

J gene: TRBJ2-1
D gene: -
V gene: TRBV27
clone size: -
CDR3 DNA: TGTGCCAGCACCGGCGGGGTTGGTGAGCAGTTCTTC
CDR3 protein: CASTGGVGEQFF

J gene: TRBJ1-3
D gene: -
V gene: TRBV30
clone size: -
CDR3 DNA: TGTGCCTGGAGTGTATACCCAGGAACCTCCGACCCCCCGTGGAACACCATATATTTT
CDR3 protein: CAWSVYPGTSDPPWNTIYF

J gene: TRBJ2-1
D gene: -
V gene: TRBV6-4
clone size: -
CDR3 DNA: TGTGCCAGCAGTGACTCGGAGGGCCGCTCCTACAATGAGCAGTTCTTC
CDR3 protein: CASSDSEGRSYNEQFF

J gene: TRBJ2-3
D gene: TRBD1
V gene: TRBV7-3
clone size: -
CDR3 DNA: TGTGCCAGCAGTTCGACAGGGGTGAACACAGATACGCAGTATTTT
CDR3 protein: CASSSTGVNTDTQYF

J gene: TRBJ2-7
D gene: -
V gene: TRBV6-5
clone size: -
CDR3 DNA: TGTGCCAGCAGTTACTCGGGGCCAGCAATATCCTACGAGCAGTACTTC
CDR3 protein: CASSYSGPAISYEQYF

J gene: TRBJ1-1
D gene: TRBD1
V gene: TRBV29-1
clone size: once
CDR3 DNA: TGCAGCGCTGCGACAGGGTTTGGCACTGAAGCTTTCTTT
CDR3 protein: CSAATGFGTEAFF

J gene: TRBJ2-1
D gene: TRBD2
V gene: TRBV20-1
clone size: -
CDR3 DNA: TGCAGTGCCCCAGAAGGGGCGGGAGCTCTGAATGAGCAGTTCTTC
CDR3 protein: CSAPEGAGALNEQFF

J gene: TRBJ2-2
D gene: TRBD2
V gene: TRBV5-4
clone size: -
CDR3 DNA: TGTGCCAGCAGCTGGGGACTAGCGAGTTCCGGGGAGCTGTTTTTT
CDR3 protein: CASSWGLASSGELFF

J gene: TRBJ2-3
D gene: TRBD2
V gene: TRBV7-2
clone size: -
CDR3 DNA: TGTGCCAGCAGCCAGGAAGCGGGGGGGCCGTTCGCAGATACGCAGTATTTT
CDR3 protein: CASSQEAGGPFADTQYF

J gene: TRBJ2-2
D gene: -
V gene: TRBV7-9
clone size: -
CDR3 DNA: TGTGCCAGCAGCCCTTCGGGGTCACGACCCGTCCCGAACACCGGGGAGCTGTTTTTT
CDR3 protein: CASSPSGSRPVPNTGELFF

J gene: TRBJ1-1
D gene: -
V gene: TRBV30
clone size: -
CDR3 DNA: TGTGCCTGGAGGGCGCGGGGCGTAGGGAATGAAGCTTTCTTT
CDR3 protein: CAWRARGVGNEAFF

J gene: TRBJ1-1
D gene: -
V gene: TRBV6-6
clone size: few
CDR3 DNA: TGTGCCAGCAGTTATGATGCGAACACTGAAGCTTTCTTT
CDR3 protein: CASSYDANTEAFF

J gene: TRBJ2-1
D gene: -
V gene: TRBV2
clone size: -
CDR3 DNA: TGTGCCAGCAGTACTGTCCTGGCGGGCCCCTACAATGAGCAGTTCTTC
CDR3 protein: CASSTVLAGPYNEQFF

J gene: TRBJ1-1
D gene: -
V gene: TRBV28
clone size: -
CDR3 DNA: TGTGCCAGCAGTTCAGGACATCTTCGGGGGACTGAAGCTTTCTTT
CDR3 protein: CASSSGHLRGTEAFF

J gene: TRBJ2-7
D gene: -
V gene: TRBV27
clone size: -
CDR3 DNA: TGTGCCAGCACCCCTAGCCCTCTGGGGGAGCAGTACTTC
CDR3 protein: CASTPSPLGEQYF

J gene: TRBJ1-1
D gene: -
V gene: TRBV7-6
clone size: -
CDR3 DNA: TGTGCCAGCAGCCCCTTATGGGACAAGATAAACACTGAAGCTTTCTTT
CDR3 protein: CASSPLWDKINTEAFF

J gene: TRBJ1-1
D gene: -
V gene: TRBV7-9
clone size: -
CDR3 DNA: TGTGCCAGCAGCTTACCCTCGGGGGAGGATTGGGGCACTGAAGCTTTCTTT
CDR3 protein: CASSLPSGEDWGTEAFF

J gene: TRBJ2-2
D gene: -
V gene: TRBV5-4
clone size: -
CDR3 DNA: TGTGCCAGCAGCTCCGCGGACTTGAACACCGGGGAGCTGTTTTTT
CDR3 protein: CASSSADLNTGELFF

J gene: TRBJ2-3
D gene: -
V gene: TRBV30
clone size: -
CDR3 DNA: TGTGCCTGGAGTGTACTGGACACCGATACGCAGTATTTT
CDR3 protein: CAWSVLDTDTQYF

J gene: TRBJ1-4
D gene: -
V gene: TRBV19
clone size: -
CDR3 DNA: TGTGCCAGTAGTATGGGAACGGGAGTCGAAAAACTGTTTTTT
CDR3 protein: CASSMGTGVEKLFF

J gene: TRBJ1-3
D gene: -
V gene: TRBV12-3/TRBV12-4
clone size: once
CDR3 DNA: TGTGCCAGCAAAGGTCAGGGATGGAACACGGATCCGGGAAACACCATATATTTT
CDR3 protein: CASKGQGWNTDPGNTIYF

J gene: TRBJ2-7
D gene: -
V gene: TRBV27
clone size: -
CDR3 DNA: TGTGCCAGCAGTTTATCGTTCCCCCGGGGCGAGCAGTACTTC
CDR3 protein: CASSLSFPRGEQYF

J gene: TRBJ2-1
D gene: TRBD2
V gene: TRBV6-4
clone size: -
CDR3 DNA: TGTGCCAGCAGTGACACTAGCGGGAGTTACAATGAGCAGTTCTTC
CDR3 protein: CASSDTSGSYNEQFF

J gene: TRBJ2-3
D gene: -
V gene: TRBV2
clone size: -
CDR3 DNA: TGTGCCAGCAGTGAAGCGAGCGGGTTCTTGACAGATACGCAGTATTTT
CDR3 protein: CASSEASGFLTDTQYF

J gene: TRBJ2-7
D gene: -
V gene: TRBV11-2
clone size: -
CDR3 DNA: TGTGCCAGCAGCTCATATACGGGCCTCTCCTACGAGCAGTACTTC
CDR3 protein: CASSSYTGLSYEQYF

J gene: TRBJ1-4
D gene: -
V gene: TRBV6-1
clone size: -
CDR3 DNA: TGTGCCAGCAGTGAATCCCCTTCCGCTGCAACTAATGAAAAACTGTTTTTT
CDR3 protein: CASSESPSAATNEKLFF

J gene: TRBJ2-5
D gene: -
V gene: TRBV2
clone size: once
CDR3 DNA: TGTGCCAGCACCATTATTACAGGGTTGGAGTCAGAGACCCAGTACTTC
CDR3 protein: CASTIITGLESETQYF